This TCR beta chain emerged from a study of cytotoxic CD8 clonotypes in ibrutinib-treated CLL (dated by TCRdb to the early 2020s). As for the study more broadly: In this cohort, around 15 patients were treatment-naive and approximately 10 were relapsed/refractory, while some 18 had unmutated IGHV. Responses were partial in 24 patients and complete in 2; after median approximately 66 months follow-up, about 14 stayed in remission and 12 progressed. Response samples were taken after a median of about a year on treatment, ranging from about 6 to 40 months. On average, each sample yielded 270,000 or so productive templates and under 95,000 productive rearrangements. Longitudinal samples were available for about 30% of the 86 trial participants. Cryopreserved peripheral blood mononuclear cells were obtained prior to treatment, at the time of response, and at either disease progression or sustained remission. Every remission and progressive disease sample was obtained while ibrutinib was still being received by the patients. General study outcomes and caveats: At ibrutinib response clonality went up, during sustained remission it held steady, and at progression it dropped back toward baseline. Public clonotypes were rare and either shrank or stayed stable during treatment, and the rise in clonality at ibrutinib response reflected expansion of private clonotypes. Lymph node repertoires were not examined, and the timing of sampling was not matched between patients in sustained remission and those whose disease progressed. Baseline clonality exceeded that of age-matched healthy donors and correlated strongly with circulating CD8+ T-cell counts.

As regards this clone: It has no known antigen specificity. Per-nucleotide qualities are absent, and no much larger clonotype sits a single base away.

The time point label corresponds to: around 2 years on ibrutinib. Approximately 2 micrograms of genomic DNA were extracted from cryopreserved PBMCs for TCR beta library preparation. High-throughput TCR beta sequencing was performed on longitudinal blood samples from CLL patients receiving ibrutinib monotherapy. Patients were enrolled in a phase 2 open-label single-center ibrutinib monotherapy trial. Each clonotype received, on average, around 10x coverage in deep resolution sequencing performed on a MiSeq, where the target depth lay between 1 in 1 million and 1 in 200,000 T cells. The immunoSEQ hsTCRB Kit was used to generate TCR beta libraries. The authors' pipeline ran thus. The data were analyzed with ImmunoSEQ Analyzer and ImmunoSEQ Data Assistant, and V, D and J gene assignments followed IMGT definitions. Clonality, which ranges from 0 to 1, was calculated as one minus the normalized Shannon entropy of productive rearrangement frequencies. Public clonotype analysis was restricted to overrepresented clonotypes comprising at least 0.05% of each patient's repertoire. About a dozen repertoires from age-matched healthy donors, obtained from immuneACCESS, served as clonality controls. TCRdb re-hosts the immuneACCESS table, in-frame sequences only. Its copies lack some clones; in the studies checked, an unresolved V gene accounts for under half of them, and the cause for the rest is not known. The D gene and trimming were derived from the DNA, and the V and J assignments and clone size from that table. For this sample the table gives some 92,000 clones, of which approximately 80% were detected only once. Roughly 24% of the sample rests with the top ten.

The germline ends are 10 bases apart after V is trimmed by 4 bases and J by 2 bases. Measured from the cysteine to the phenylalanine, the CDR3 is 13 residues long. Only the CDR3 DNA is retained, 39 bases long and in frame from the first base. CDR1 and CDR2 were assigned from the germline V gene as SGHRS and YFSETQ. The chain links TRBV5-1 with TRBJ2-7; the D gene assignment is ambiguous. This material consisted of PBMCs, taken after 24 months of ibrutinib treatment. The TCR sequence derives from a human donor with chronic lymphocytic leukemia. This receptor has the CDR3 CASSLGIPYEQYF. The nucleotide sequence is given as TGCGCCAGCAGCCTCGGCATTCCCTACGAGCAGTACTTC.